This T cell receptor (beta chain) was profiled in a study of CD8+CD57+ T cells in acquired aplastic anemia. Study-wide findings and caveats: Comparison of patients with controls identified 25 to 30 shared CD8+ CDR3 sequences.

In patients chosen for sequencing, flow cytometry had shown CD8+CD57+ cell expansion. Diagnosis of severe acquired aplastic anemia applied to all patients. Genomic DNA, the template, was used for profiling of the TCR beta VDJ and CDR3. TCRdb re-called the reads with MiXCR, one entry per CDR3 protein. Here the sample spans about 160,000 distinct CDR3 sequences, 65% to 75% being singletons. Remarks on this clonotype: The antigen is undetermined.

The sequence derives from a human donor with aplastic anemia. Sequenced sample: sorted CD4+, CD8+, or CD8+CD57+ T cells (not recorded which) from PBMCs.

CDR3 in DNA: TGTGCCAGCAGCCTTAGCGGGGGGGCCGCCGGGGAGACCCAGTACTTC. Translated, it gives CASSLSGGAAGETQYF. J is TRBJ2-5 and V is TRBV7-8; 11 nucleotides match TRBD2. V was pared by 5 bases and J by 5 bases, with 10 bases of the junction left unmatched. The CDR3 is 16 residues long. CDR1 SGHVS and CDR2 FQNEAQ come from the germline V gene.